This passage covers 5 T cell receptor beta chains from one sample sequenced in a study of blood T cell repertoires in COVID-19. Profiled with immunoSEQ multiplex PCR; TCRdb holds only in-frame clones, not every one. The sample lists about 170,000 clones, about 85% occurring once. The specimen sequenced was peripheral blood. The receptors shown here come from a man in his fifties or sixties who had recovered from COVID-19.

This chain joins TRBV2 and TRBJ1-2; a weak D match, TRBD1 (5 bases). The CDR3 loop spans 15 amino acids. The V end lost 0 bases, the J end lost 5 bases, and 13 bases lay between the germline ends. Germline-derived CDR1 and CDR2 are SNHLY and FYNNEI. CDR3 nucleotides: TGTGCCAGCAGTGAAGCGTTCCGGGGGGGATATGGCTACACCTTC. This codes for CASSEAFRGGYGYTF.

The chain uses TRBV6-5 and TRBJ1-6; D is perhaps TRBD1 (6 bases). The CDR3 consists of 16 residues. V gave up 0 bases and J gave up 5 bases, with 11 bases separating them. CDR1 is MNHEY and CDR2 is SVGAGI in the germline V gene. CDR3 sequence reads: CASSYSKAGDNSPLHF. The DNA of the CDR3 is TGTGCCAGCAGTTACTCGAAGGCAGGGGATAATTCACCCCTCCACTTT.

The chain couples TRBV7-9 to TRBJ2-1; 9 bases align to TRBD2. Looked up from germline, CDR1 is SEHNR and CDR2 is FQNEAQ (reference sequence). This CDR3 has 16 amino acids. J gave up 5 bases and V 4 bases, and 9 bases lay outside the gene matches. CDR3 residues: CASSSTRVAGDNEQFF. For the CDR3, the DNA is TGTGCCAGCAGCTCAACCCGGGTAGCGGGGGACAATGAGCAGTTCTTC.

This clone was recorded a few times. The genes are TRBV11-2 and TRBJ1-5; D perhaps matches TRBD1 (5 bases). The CDR3 length is 15 residues. With 3 bases removed from V and 5 bases from J, the gap between germline ends came to 14 bases. Per germline, CDR1 SGHAT and CDR2 FQNNGV. The CDR3 loop reads CASSLSSTGDQPQHF. The CDR3 nucleotides read TGTGCCAGCAGCTTGTCTTCCACAGGCGATCAGCCCCAGCATTTT.

The V gene is TRBV24-1, the J gene TRBJ2-1; 10 bases are shared with TRBD2. This CDR3 has 14 amino acids. The germline V gene encodes CDR1 KGHDR and CDR2 SFDVKD. With 6 bases clipped from V and 9 bases from J, the junction kept 7 bases outside the gene matches. The CDR3 loop reads CATSSSGGAGEQFF. Written as DNA, the CDR3 is TGTGCCACCAGTTCGAGCGGGGGGGCTGGTGAGCAGTTCTTC.